These T cell receptor beta chains were read from a single sample in a study of CD8+CD57+ T cells in acquired aplastic anemia. TCRdb reprocessed the reads with MiXCR, giving one entry per CDR3 protein. The sample gives 75,000 to 90,000 distinct CDR3 sequences, 40% to 50% of which show up once; 66% is in the top ten. The sample was sorted CD4+, CD8+, or CD8+CD57+ T cells (not recorded which) from PBMCs. These receptors were collected from a human donor in good health, serving as a control. CDR3s include the opening cysteine and the closing phenylalanine or tryptophan. A D gene is named only where the DNA matches it firmly. Size is omitted from some rows. Given values are once, few, many or a class for expanded clones.

J	size	V	D	DNA	CDR3
TRBJ1-2	many	TRBV11-2	NA	TGTGCCAGCAGCTTAGATCCCCGGGCCGCTAACTATGGCTACACCTTC	CASSLDPRAANYGYTF
TRBJ1-1	NA	TRBV28	NA	TGTGCCAGCAGGGGACTAGTTCAAGGCAACACTGAAGCTTTCTTT	CASRGLVQGNTEAFF
TRBJ1-1	NA	TRBV25-1	NA	TGTGCCAGGCCGTTTATCCGGGGGGCGCCCACTGAAGCTTTCTTT	CARPFIRGAPTEAFF
TRBJ2-7	NA	TRBV27	TRBD2	TGTGCCAGCAGTTATGTGCTGACTAGCGGGGGGCCCGGCGAGCAGTACTTC	CASSYVLTSGGPGEQYF
TRBJ2-7	NA	TRBV7-8	NA	TGTGCCAGCAGCTTAACGGGTAGCTCCTACGAGCAGTACTTC	CASSLTGSSYEQYF
TRBJ1-1	once	TRBV2	TRBD1	TGTGCCAGCAGTAAGACAGGGACCACTGAAGCTTTCTTT	CASSKTGTTEAFF
TRBJ1-2	NA	TRBV2	NA	TGTGCCAGCAGTGCACAGGTCAGTGGCGGTGGCTACACCTTC	CASSAQVSGGGYTF
TRBJ1-1	NA	TRBV7-9	TRBD1	TGTGCCAGCCCGTCGGACAGGGCGGTTGAGACTGAAGCTTTCTTT	CASPSDRAVETEAFF
TRBJ1-1	many	TRBV25-1	NA	TGTGCCAGCAGTGAATTAGGTGATAGCTCTGAAGCTTTCTTT	CASSELGDSSEAFF
TRBJ2-1	few	TRBV13	TRBD2	TGTGCCAGCAGCTTAACTAGCGGGGACTACAATGAGCAGTTCTTC	CASSLTSGDYNEQFF
TRBJ1-4	many	TRBV7-9	NA	TGTGCCAGCAGCTTAGAGTCTATTAATGAAAAACTGTTTTTT	CASSLESINEKLFF
TRBJ2-1	many	TRBV15	NA	TGTGCCACCAGCAGATCTAGCCGGTACAATGAGCAGTTCTTC	CATSRSSRYNEQFF
TRBJ2-1	NA	TRBV20-1	TRBD1	TGCAGTGCCCTTCCGGGACAGGGAGCCTATGAGCAGTTCTTC	CSALPGQGAYEQFF
TRBJ2-1	few	TRBV14	TRBD2	TGTGCCAGCAGCTGGGGGGGACTTAGTTACAATGAGCAGTTCTTC	CASSWGGLSYNEQFF
TRBJ2-7	many	TRBV2	TRBD1	TGTGCCAGCAGGAGGACAGGGGGAATGGTCGAGCAGTACTTC	CASRRTGGMVEQYF
TRBJ1-1	many	TRBV9	TRBD1	TGTGCCAGCAGCGGACCGGGACAGTCCACAGGGGAAGCTTTCTTT	CASSGPGQSTGEAFF
TRBJ1-5	NA	TRBV14	TRBD1	TGTGCCAGCAGCGAGGGACAGGGTAGCAATCAGCCCCAGCATTTT	CASSEGQGSNQPQHF
TRBJ1-4	NA	TRBV7-9	TRBD1	TGTGCCAGCAGCTTAGGGGGGACAGCTGAAAAACTGTTTTTT	CASSLGGTAEKLFF
TRBJ1-4	NA	TRBV19	TRBD1	TGTGCCAGTAGTGACAGGGGCAGAGCTGAAAGACTGTTTTTT	CASSDRGRAERLFF
TRBJ1-2	NA	TRBV6-5	TRBD1	TGTGCCAGCAGTTCCCGGGACAGGGGTATGCAAGTTGGCGGCTACACCTTC	CASSSRDRGMQVGGYTF
TRBJ2-2	NA	TRBV25-1	TRBD1	TGTGCCAGCGGGGAACAGGGGGCGCGAACCGGGGAGCTGTTTTTT	CASGEQGARTGELFF
TRBJ2-7	many	TRBV12-3/TRBV12-4	TRBD1	TGTGCCAGCAGTTACAGTAAGGGACAGGGTCCCTCCTACGAGCAGTACTTC	CASSYSKGQGPSYEQYF
TRBJ2-7	NA	TRBV7-8	TRBD2	TGTGCCAGCAGCTTACGGTCAGCGGGGGCTTTGGACGAGCAGTACTTC	CASSLRSAGALDEQYF
TRBJ2-1	NA	TRBV11-1	TRBD2	TGTGCCAGCAGCGCCGAATCACTAGCGGGGGGACACAGTAACAATGAGCAGTTCTTC	CASSAESLAGGHSNNEQFF
TRBJ2-3	many	TRBV7-6	TRBD2	TGTGCCAGCAGCCCCCAAACTAGCGGGGGTGCAGATACGCAGTATTTT	CASSPQTSGGADTQYF
TRBJ2-7	few	TRBV28	TRBD1	TGTGCCAGCAGTTTACAGGGGGATTCCTACGAGCAGTACTTC	CASSLQGDSYEQYF
TRBJ1-3	NA	TRBV10-3	TRBD1	TGTGCCATCAGTGAGTTGGGGACAGAGTTTTCTGGAAACACCATATATTTT	CAISELGTEFSGNTIYF
TRBJ1-1	NA	TRBV6-1	TRBD1	TGTGCCAGCAGCCCAAGGGGGCACGCTGAAGCTTTCTTT	CASSPRGHAEAFF
TRBJ1-2	NA	TRBV2	NA	TGTGCCAGCAGTGTTTTAGGGGCGAGTGGCTACACCTTC	CASSVLGASGYTF
TRBJ2-1	NA	TRBV15	NA	TGTGCCACCAGCCCAAAAGAGATCTCCTACAATGAGCAGTTCTTC	CATSPKEISYNEQFF
TRBJ2-1	NA	TRBV24-1	TRBD1	TGTGCCACCAGTGATCGGACAGGGGGCATTGAGCAGTTCTTC	CATSDRTGGIEQFF
TRBJ2-7	NA	TRBV9	TRBD2	TGTGCCAGCAGTGGGGGACTAGCGGACTACGAGCAGCACTTC	CASSGGLADYEQHF
TRBJ2-2	many	TRBV29-1	TRBD1	TGCAGCGTTGAAGGACAGGGTACCGGGGAGCTGTTTTTT	CSVEGQGTGELFF
TRBJ2-1	many	TRBV9	TRBD2	TGTGCCAGCAGCCCGGGACTAGCGGACAATGAGCAGTTCTTC	CASSPGLADNEQFF
TRBJ2-3	many	TRBV25-1	NA	TGTGCCAGCAGCCAAGGGGGGGATACGCAGTATTTT	CASSQGGDTQYF
TRBJ2-1	few	TRBV19	TRBD1	TGTGCCAGTAGCGGACAGGGGCACTACAATGAGCAGTTCTTC	CASSGQGHYNEQFF
TRBJ1-2	NA	TRBV25-1	NA	TGTGCCAGCAGTGACTGGACGGTCAACTATGGCTACACCTTC	CASSDWTVNYGYTF
TRBJ1-3	NA	TRBV15	TRBD1	TGTGCCACCAGCAGGGGACAGGCGCCTGGAAACACCATATATTTT	CATSRGQAPGNTIYF
TRBJ1-2	many	TRBV9	NA	TGTGCCAGCAGCGTAGAAGGGACCCCTGACTATGGCTACACCTTC	CASSVEGTPDYGYTF
TRBJ1-1	few	TRBV5-6	TRBD1	TGTGCCAGCAGCCCCGGGACAGGGAGTGATTTCTTT	CASSPGTGSDFF
TRBJ1-2	NA	TRBV15	NA	TGTGCCACCAGCAGAGGACGACAGAGAGGCTACACCTTC	CATSRGRQRGYTF
TRBJ1-1	many	TRBV19	TRBD1	TGTGCCAGTAGTAAACCGGGACAGGGGAGTGAAGCTTTCTTT	CASSKPGQGSEAFF
TRBJ2-5	many	TRBV9	NA	TGTGCCAGCAGCGTAGCACTGGATCAAGAGACCCAGTACTTC	CASSVALDQETQYF
TRBJ1-5	many	TRBV15	TRBD1	TGTGCCACCAGCAGAGGGACAGGGGACGGTCAGCCCCAGCATTTT	CATSRGTGDGQPQHF
TRBJ2-1	many	TRBV9	TRBD2	TGTGCCAGCAGCGTAGGACTAGCCTCCTACAATGAGCAGTTCTTC	CASSVGLASYNEQFF
TRBJ2-3	NA	TRBV24-1	NA	TGTGCCACCAGTATGTCGGATACGCAGTATTTT	CATSMSDTQYF
TRBJ1-4	once	TRBV6-1	TRBD1	TGTGCCAGCAGTGAAAAAAAGGGGGGACAGATGATTGAAAAACTGTTTTTT	CASSEKKGGQMIEKLFF
TRBJ2-3	NA	TRBV24-1	TRBD2	TGTGCCACCAGTGGGAGGGGGACTAGCGGAAGCACAGATACGCAGTATTTT	CATSGRGTSGSTDTQYF
TRBJ1-2	NA	TRBV29-1	TRBD1	TGCAGCGTCGCCCGGGACAGGCCTGATGGCTACACCTTC	CSVARDRPDGYTF
TRBJ2-7	NA	TRBV15	NA	TGTGCCACCAGCAGTTTGTACGAGCAGTACTTC	CATSSLYEQYF
TRBJ1-3	NA	TRBV15	TRBD1	TGTGCCACCAGCAGGGACAGGGCAGCTGGAAACACCATATATTTT	CATSRDRAAGNTIYF
TRBJ1-6	NA	TRBV7-2	NA	TGTGCCAGCAGCTTAGATAATTCACCCCTCCACTTT	CASSLDNSPLHF
TRBJ1-6	few	TRBV25-1	NA	TGTGCCAGTAGTTGGGGCAGGGATTCACCCCTCCACTTT	CASSWGRDSPLHF
TRBJ1-1	once	TRBV15	TRBD1	TGTGCCACCAGCAGGGGGGACAGGGCGGACACTGAAGCTTTCTTT	CATSRGDRADTEAFF
TRBJ2-1	NA	TRBV7-2	NA	TGTGCCAGCAGTCCCTCTGGGTTCCCGGGACCATACAATGAGCAGTTCTTC	CASSPSGFPGPYNEQFF